Here is one T cell receptor beta chain with its context. Germline V CDR1 and CDR2: LGHNT, FRNRAP. The length of the CDR3 is 12 residues. The V and J ends lost 10 bases and 2 bases respectively, with 12 bases between them. This entry belongs to a study of shared T cell receptors in the human thymus. The protocol was immunoSEQ multiplex PCR, while the TCRdb copy is restricted to in-frame clones and leaves out a portion. Found here are hundreds of thousands of clones, roughly 90% of them singletons; the top ten hold 0.0085% to 0.012%. A further study also used this sample, focusing on human thymus T cells. From that report: Healthy Finnish infants undergoing corrective surgery for congenital heart defects were the donors. From resections taken during corrective heart surgery, the thymus tissue was obtained. Thymic and blood repertoires showed apparently biased V and J gene usage. Unrelated individuals were reported by related research to share highly overlapping thymic repertoires.

This clonotype was sampled from a boy under two years old with a congenital heart defect. The chain employs TRBV12-5 and TRBJ2-7, with D unresolved. Sequencing used thymocytes. The CDR3 region is CATAGATYEQYF. The CDR3, as DNA: TGTGCTACGGCAGGCGCAACCTACGAGCAGTACTTC.